This TCR beta chain was recovered during a study of immune evolution from preneoplasia to lung adenocarcinoma. The protocol was immunoSEQ multiplex PCR, while the TCRdb copy is restricted to in-frame clones and leaves out a portion. The top ten hold about 5% of the sample, which has just over 6,500 clones, more than 80% seen once. Unmatched junction bases numbered 18, after V lost 7 bases and J lost 9 bases. CDR3 length: 15 residues. Germline V CDR1 and CDR2: LNHDA, SQIVND (reference sequence). Sequencing used FFPE invasive lung adenocarcinoma tissue. This TCR derives from a person over 45 with lung adenocarcinoma. This sequence joins TRBV19 and TRBJ2-7; 7 bases are shared with TRBD1. The CDR3 loop reads CASTPADRDSGRQYF. As DNA, the CDR3 is TGTGCCAGTACCCCTGCAGACAGGGATTCAGGTCGGCAGTACTTC.